Listed below are T cell receptor beta chains from one sample, sequenced in a study of cytomegalovirus exposure and HLA in healthy donors. TCRdb's table, derived via immunoSEQ multiplex PCR, lists solely in-frame clones and lacks some. The data show about 140,000 clones, nearly 90% seen once. The sequencing input was PBMCs. The receptors shown here come from a woman between 40 and 55 years old in good health and CMV-seronegative. Each CDR3 is given with its conserved first and last residue. A D gene is named only where the DNA matches it firmly.

19	TRBD2	TRBJ2-7	TRBV5-1	CASSRNSGTSGTFVYEQYF
14	TRBD2	TRBJ2-5	TRBV5-4	CASSLAGGGQTQYF
15	TRBD2	TRBJ2-3	TRBV28	CASRSFGLAGDELYF
15	-	TRBJ2-3	TRBV7-8	CASSFHPGHTDTQYF
17	TRBD2	TRBJ2-3	TRBV28	CASSAGTSGRGTDTQYF
13	-	TRBJ1-1	TRBV7-9	CASILERNTEAFF
15	TRBD1	TRBJ1-1	TRBV6-5	CASSQSQGARTEAFF
14	TRBD1	TRBJ1-1	TRBV29-1	CSVAPGQGVAEAFF
14	TRBD1	TRBJ1-1	TRBV29-1	CSVEGGTGNTEAFF
15	-	TRBJ1-1	TRBV13	CASSLNRVRNTEAFF
15	TRBD2	TRBJ2-5	TRBV11-3	CASTRGLAGQETQYF
14	-	TRBJ1-6	TRBV30	CAWSGKGVVSPLHF
12	-	TRBJ1-1	TRBV11-3	CASSRGNTEAFF
15	TRBD1	TRBJ2-6	TRBV5-1	CASSHGTAGANVLTF
14	-	TRBJ2-7	TRBV5-4	CASSLAWGVDEQYF
15	-	TRBJ2-1	TRBV7-6	CASSLSQGRGHEQFF
16	TRBD1	TRBJ1-3	TRBV7-7	CASSLGPGGSGNTIYF